Listed here is a single T cell receptor (beta chain). There is no known antigen for this receptor. No much larger clone is present one base from it, and per-base qualities are unavailable. The data belong to a study of blood T cell repertoires in COVID-19 (dated by TCRdb to between 2020 and 2021). About the full investigation: Samples from collaborators originated in the United States, Italy and Spain and spanned both the acute and convalescent phases of COVID-19. Where available, HLA class I and class II types were obtained from metadata supplied by the sample provider rather than from assay-based typing. The repertoires were released in a freely available public database intended as a resource for research on the immune response to SARS-CoV-2. Subjects who had been exposed to COVID-19, were actively infected with it, or had recovered from it provided the deeply sampled blood TCRbeta repertoires that made up the dataset. A de-identified subject ID, COVID-19 status, age in years and sex were almost always included in the sample metadata. The material from the prospective study consisted of cDNA or gDNA derived from T cells, B-cell-depleted T cells, or PBMCs. The samples were drawn from two sources: the first 160 participants of the ongoing ImmuneRACE study, and 1,200 or so subjects contributed by 6 global collaborators. What the research found in general, with its limitations: Clinical and demographic metadata were provided uncurated, with the amount varying by source and participant.

TCRbeta CDR3 regions were amplified from genomic DNA using the immunoSEQ Assay, a bias-controlled multiplex PCR. Under the source paper's analysis protocol: The number of nucleated cells in each sample was estimated from the amplification of reference gene primers within the assay. Sequence reads were collapsed and filtered to measure the absolute abundance of every unique TCRbeta CDR3 rearrangement. For each sample, productive Simpson clonality was calculated as the square root of Simpson's diversity index over productive rearrangements. TCRdb's version of the immuneACCESS table is confined to in-frame rearrangements and falls short of the full clone set. An unresolved V gene accounts for under half of the shortfall where checked; the remainder is of unknown origin. The D gene and trimming were derived from the DNA, and the V and J assignments and clone size from that table. The table for this sample lists 150,000 or so clones; more than 75% of them were counted only once. Clones ranked in the top ten supply roughly 5.2% of the sample.

In Seattle, one collaborating source enrolled patients while the infection was active and tracked those patients longitudinally over the course of disease. Collaborating institutions collected whole blood in K2EDTA tubes following their own protocols. Collaborator samples were shipped for TCRbeta analysis as frozen whole blood, isolated PBMCs, or DNA extracted from either sample type. Measured from the cysteine to the phenylalanine, the CDR3 is 17 residues long. Only the CDR3 DNA is retained, 51 bases long and in frame from the first base. Based on the germline V gene, the CDR1 and CDR2 sequences are LGHNA and YSLEER. Between the V and J ends, shortened by 0 bases and 0 bases respectively, the junction contains 12 bases.

Sequenced sample: peripheral blood. The receptor was derived from a woman aged 65 to 85 with COVID-19, enrolled during active disease. The chain uses TRBV4-3 and TRBJ1-3, with TRBD1 tentatively as D gene (5 bases match). The CDR3 protein sequence reads: CASSQDPGPGSGNTIYF. The bases are TGCGCCAGCAGCCAAGACCCAGGGCCAGGCTCTGGAAACACCATATATTTT.